A single sample is the source of the 25 T cell receptor beta chains below, sequenced in a study of T cells in Graves' hyperthyroidism and ophthalmopathy. RNA transcripts provided the source from which TCR beta CDR3 regions were amplified. The HTBI set primed first-round TCR CDR3 RT-PCR. TCRdb re-called the multiplex PCR reads with MiXCR, one entry per CDR3 protein. The sample has 500,000 to 650,000 distinct CDR3 sequences, 20% seen once. Sequenced sample: blood. These receptors all stem from a middle-aged man with Graves' ophthalmopathy.

In its sample, this clonotype was seen many times. The chain is built from TRBV4-3 and TRBJ2-3, with unresolved D. Trimming pared 0 bases from V and 4 bases from J, leaving 11 bases between. The germline gives CDR1 LGHNA, CDR2 YSLEER. CDR3 size: 15 residues. This chain's CDR3 is CASSQEGGRADTQYF. DNA of the CDR3: TGCGCCAGCAGCCAAGAAGGCGGTAGGGCAGATACGCAGTATTTT.

To note about this clonotype: Since a much larger clone is just one base distant, this may be a read error. The J gene is TRBJ2-4, the V gene TRBV30; 7 bases are a match to TRBD1. From germline, CDR1 is GTSNPN and CDR2 SVGIG (reference sequence). The CDR3 runs 14 residues. CDR3 DNA sequence: TGTGCCCGGAGTGCCTGGGACAGCAAAAACATTCAGTACTTC. This codes for CARSAWDSKNIQYF.

This clonotype was seen more than once but under ten times. The gene calls are TRBV6-1 and TRBJ2-1; TRBD2 aligns across 11 bases. Trimming cost V 0 bases and J 7 bases; bases outside gene matches: 8. The CDR3 consists of 17 residues. CDR1 is MNHNS, CDR2 SASEGT, per germline. The CDR3 protein is CASSEALRLAGRNEQFF. The CDR3 DNA follows: TGTGCCAGCAGTGAAGCGCTTCGACTAGCGGGAAGGAATGAGCAGTTCTTC.

This clonotype turned up a few times. The chain has TRBV12-3 or TRBV12-4 and TRBJ2-2, with unresolved D. The CDR3 has 14 residues. V was cut by 6 bases and J by 0 bases, with 8 bases left in between. CDR3 loop: CASRGRTNTGELFF. The CDR3 DNA sequence: TGTGCCAGCAGAGGAAGAACGAACACCGGGGAGCTGTTTTTT.

With respect to this clonotype: A read error is possible here, since a much larger clone lies one base away. The chain recombines TRBV10-3 with TRBJ2-1; 12 bases are shared with TRBD2. Germline V CDR1 and CDR2: ENHRY, SYGVKD. This CDR3 region has 16 residues. CDR3 loop: CAIPKTSGGNYNERFF. CDR3 coding DNA: TGTGCCATCCCGAAGACTAGCGGGGGCAATTACAATGAGCGGTTCTTC.

This clonotype has only a few counts. The gene calls are TRBV7-9 and TRBJ2-2; D perhaps matches TRBD1 (6 bases). The CDR3 sequence is 13 residues long. Germline CDR1 reads SEHNR; CDR2 reads FQNEAQ (reference sequence). V was trimmed by 5 bases and J by 6 bases, leaving 10 bases between them. The CDR3 is CASSPGVSGELFF. Written as DNA, the CDR3 is TGTGCCAGCAGCCCAGGGGTCTCCGGGGAGCTGTTTTTT.

This clonotype was detected a few times. V is TRBV27 and J is TRBJ2-7, with 9 bases fitting TRBD2. The CDR3 length is 14 residues. The germline V gene has CDR1 MNHEY and CDR2 SMNVEV (reference sequence). The V gene end was trimmed by 4 bases and the J gene end by 2 bases; junction bases not matched to a gene: 3. CDR3 bases: TGTGCCAGCAGTTGGACTAGCGACGCCTACGAGCAGTACTTC. As protein: CASSWTSDAYEQYF.

This clonotype was seen many times. The chain uses TRBV28 and TRBJ1-2; the D is unclear. Between the trimmed V and J ends, which lost 7 bases and 8 bases, there was a span of 20 bases. The germline V gene encodes CDR1 MDHEN and CDR2 SYDVKM. The CDR3 sequence is 14 residues long. CDR3 nucleotide sequence: TGTGCCAGCACCTTGAAGTTTACCAGGAGGGGCTACACCTTC. This translates into CASTLKFTRRGYTF.

Only a few counts were recorded for this clonotype. The chain carries TRBV13 and TRBJ2-3; the match to TRBD2 covers 9 bases. CDR3 length: 17 residues. V lost 0 bases to trimming and J lost 11 bases; unmatched junction nucleotides: 15. Germline V gene sequence: CDR1 PRHDT, CDR2 FYEKMQ (reference sequence). The CDR3 DNA reads as TGTGCCAGCAGCTTAGGAGGGCTAGCGGGGACCGGAAGAGGGCAGTATTTT. Protein sequence: CASSLGGLAGTGRGQYF. Full variable domain (rest looked up from reference TRBV13 and TRBJ2-3): AAGVIQSPRHLIKEKRETATLKCYPIPRHDTVYWYQQGPGQDPQFLISFYEKMQSDKGSIPDRFSAQQFSDYHSELNMSSLELGDSALYFCASSLGGLAGTGRGQYFGPGTRLTVL.

There are a few counts of this clonotype. This rearrangement joins TRBV10-1 to TRBJ2-2; 7 nucleotides align to TRBD2. Germline CDR1 reads WNHNN; CDR2 reads SYGVQD (reference sequence). This CDR3 is built from 14 residues. Trimming cost V 0 bases and J 6 bases; bases outside gene matches: 1. CDR3 region: CASSESGGAGELFF. The CDR3 nucleotides are TGCGCCAGCAGTGAGTCGGGAGGGGCCGGGGAGCTGTTTTTT.

This clonotype came up many times. The rearrangement joins TRBV28 to TRBJ2-5, with D unresolved. The CDR3 is made up of 13 amino acids. The V end was cut by 2 bases, the J end by 5 bases, with 9 bases between. Germline CDR1 reads MDHEN; CDR2 reads SYDVKM. The CDR3 DNA is TGTGCCAGCAGTTTAGGTGCCGGGGAGACCCAGTACTTC. Protein sequence: CASSLGAGETQYF.

This chain joins TRBV13 and TRBJ2-1; 10 bases line up with TRBD2. The CDR3 runs to 17 residues. Germline CDR1 and CDR2: PRHDT and FYEKMQ (reference sequence). J gave up 0 bases and V 4 bases, and 6 bases lay outside the gene matches. The CDR3 protein is CASSSRVAGGSYNEQFF. CDR3 coding DNA: TGTGCCAGCAGCTCCCGTGTAGCGGGGGGCTCCTACAATGAGCAGTTCTTC.

This clonotype came up a few times. J is TRBJ2-1 and V is TRBV9; perhaps TRBD2 as D (5 bases). The germline V gene has CDR1 SGDLS and CDR2 YYNGEE. Trimming cost V 0 bases and J 2 bases, with 12 bases left between them. This CDR3 comprises 16 residues. This chain's CDR3 is CASSVATSGPYNEQFF. CDR3 DNA: TGTGCCAGCAGCGTAGCTACCAGCGGTCCCTACAATGAGCAGTTCTTC.

At least ten counts were recorded for this clonotype. This chain connects TRBV12-3 or TRBV12-4 to TRBJ2-1; 11 nucleotides align to TRBD1. The CDR3 spans 16 residues. Germline trimming cut 0 bases from V and 7 bases from J; bases unmatched to any gene: 5. CDR3 nucleotide sequence: TGTGCCAGCAGTTTAGCGGGGACAGGGGGAGGGAATGAGCAGTTCTTC. Translation: CASSLAGTGGGNEQFF.

The chain joins TRBV19 to TRBJ2-3; D gene unclear. V lost 3 bases and J 3 bases, leaving 13 bases between the germline ends. The CDR3 consists of 15 residues. The V gene's germline CDR1 is LNHDA and CDR2 SQIVND (reference sequence). This chain's CDR3 is CASSIGLVSTDTQYF. The DNA of the CDR3 is TGTGCCAGTAGTATTGGGCTAGTCAGTACAGATACGCAGTATTTT. Using reference TRBV19 and TRBJ2-3 for the parts outside the CDR3, the full variable domain is DGGITQSPKYLFRKEGQNVTLSCEQNLNHDAMYWYRQDPGQGLRLIYYSQIVNDFQKGDIAEGYSVSREKKESFPLTVTSAQKNPTAFYLCASSIGLVSTDTQYFGPGTRLTVL.

The table lists this clonotype with a few counts. The rearrangement joins TRBV5-6 to TRBJ2-3; 9 bases align to TRBD2. This CDR3 contains 16 residues. CDR1 and CDR2 (germline): SGHDT, YYEEEE. V lost 2 bases to trimming and J lost 4 bases; unmatched junction nucleotides: 8. The CDR3 here is CASSLTSGRWADTQYF. As DNA, the CDR3 is TGTGCCAGCAGCTTAACAAGCGGGAGGTGGGCAGATACGCAGTATTTT.

This clonotype appeared many times. V usage is TRBV12-3 or TRBV12-4 and J usage is TRBJ2-7, with 9 bases aligning to TRBD2. CDR3 length equals 15 residues. J was trimmed by 2 bases and V by 2 bases; bases with no gene match: 4. The CDR3 nucleotides read TGTGCCAGCAGTTTATTCCTAGCGGGAACCTACGAGCAGTACTTC. This translates into CASSLFLAGTYEQYF.

This sequence joins TRBV6-1 and TRBJ1-2, with 7 bases lining up with TRBD1. Germline V lookup: CDR1 MNHNS, CDR2 SASEGT. V lost 7 bases, J lost 4 bases, and 21 bases stayed unmatched. The CDR3 runs to 18 residues. The CDR3 sequence: CASNEERGRRAGSYGYTF. DNA for the CDR3: TGTGCCAGCAACGAAGAGAGGGGGCGCAGGGCTGGGAGCTATGGCTACACCTTC.

J is TRBJ1-2 and V is TRBV19, with a possible D match to TRBD1 (5 bases). Trimming cost V 6 bases and J 12 bases, with 26 bases left between them. The CDR3 covers 15 residues. The germline gives CDR1 LNHDA, CDR2 SQIVND (reference sequence). The CDR3 here is CASRGVPSPSMVNTF. The CDR3 DNA sequence: TGTGCCAGTAGGGGGGTTCCTTCCCCTTCAATGGTTAACACCTTC. The full variable domain, rest sourced from reference TRBV19 and TRBJ1-2, is DGGITQSPKYLFRKEGQNVTLSCEQNLNHDAMYWYRQDPGQGLRLIYYSQIVNDFQKGDIAEGYSVSREKKESFPLTVTSAQKNPTAFYLCASRGVPSPSMVNTFGSGTRLTVV.

This clonotype showed up just a few times. V is TRBV5-4 and J is TRBJ1-1, with a possible D match to TRBD1 (5 bases). Germline V lookup: CDR1 SGHNT, CDR2 YYREEE (reference sequence). V dropped 6 bases and J dropped 4 bases, with 13 bases sitting between them. CDR3 length: 13 residues. CDR3 loop: CASIRAGATEAFF. In DNA, the CDR3 is TGTGCCAGCATCCGCGCCGGGGCCACTGAAGCTTTCTTT.

This clonotype came up a few times. This chain connects TRBV2 to TRBJ2-7, with D possibly being TRBD2 (5 bases). V shed 2 bases and J shed 1 base, with 12 bases lying between them. This CDR3 has 15 residues. Germline V gives CDR1 SNHLY, CDR2 FYNNEI. Here the CDR3 DNA reads TGTGCCAGCAGTGAACAACTAGTTGGGTCCTACGAGCAGTACTTC. Amino acids: CASSEQLVGSYEQYF.

The gene calls are TRBV28 and TRBJ1-2; D gene uncertain. Germline assignment: CDR1 MDHEN and CDR2 SYDVKM. V was cut by 6 bases and J by 4 bases, with 15 bases left in between. The length of the CDR3 is 14 residues. CDR3 DNA: TGTGCCAGCAGACTCGACGGCCCCTCCTATGGCTACACCTTC. Protein: CASRLDGPSYGYTF.

This clonotype was detected ten times or more. The chain is built from TRBV2 and TRBJ2-1; tentative D call: TRBD2 (7 bases). Trimming left V 6 bases short and J 4 bases short, with 19 bases between. CDR1 is SNHLY, CDR2 FYNNEI, per germline. This CDR3 has 16 residues. The CDR3 bases are TGTGCCAGCAGGTCGGGACGGGGGGCAGGTTACAATGAGCAGTTCTTC. This sequence encodes CASRSGRGAGYNEQFF.

This clonotype has at least ten counts. This chain joins TRBV7-2 and TRBJ1-1, with D perhaps matching TRBD1 (6 bases). Germline loops: CDR1 SGHTA, CDR2 FQGNSA. This CDR3 has 15 residues. The V and J ends lost 5 bases and 1 base respectively, with 14 bases between them. DNA for the CDR3: TGTGCCAGCAGCGCACAGGGTGTGAAGAACACTGAAGCTTTCTTT. Residues: CASSAQGVKNTEAFF.

V is TRBV6-1 and J is TRBJ2-5; possibly TRBD2 for D (6 bases). This CDR3 has 13 amino acids. Germline lookup yields CDR1 MNHNS and CDR2 SASEGT. V was shortened by 2 bases and J by 8 bases, with 12 bases between the two germline ends. This CDR3 reads CASSETSGVTQYF. The CDR3 region has the DNA TGTGCCAGCAGTGAAACATCGGGGGTAACCCAGTACTTC.